These 22 T cell receptor delta chains originate from one sample sequenced in a study of gamma-delta T cells after stem cell transplantation (dated by TCRdb to about 2016). The library was generated by RT-PCR. The sample was run on an Illumina MiSeq. TCRdb reran clone calling on the public reads with CATT; rows sharing one DNA sequence were then combined. The sample data list around 820 delta-chain clones, and roughly 1.2% of these were observed just once. In total, the top ten clones hold less than 55% of the sample. The sample consisted of gamma-delta T cells. The receptors come from a human donor. It is not recorded whose cells these are; they may come from a transplant donor.

This clone was picked up a small number of times. The protein held in TCRdb is that of a much larger clone and does not match this DNA's translation at residue 5, likely because of a read error; the protein shown is translated from the DNA. This rearrangement joins TRDV2 to TRDJ1, with D perhaps matching TRDD3 (7 bases). V was cut by 3 bases and J by 1 base, with 29 bases left in between. Germline V gives CDR1 GEAIGNYY, CDR2 EKD. This CDR3 is built from 20 residues. CDR3 DNA sequence: TGTGCCTGTGACGCCGTTTCTTTCCTAAAGGCTGGGGGGATCACCGATAAACTCATCTTT. Protein product: CACDAVSFLKAGGITDKLIF.

This clone appeared a few times. A far larger clone is off by one base, so a read error is likely. The same CDR3 also results from other DNA sequences found in this sample. The chain employs TRDV2 and TRDJ1; 7 nucleotides align to TRDD3. Germline lookup yields CDR1 GEAIGNYY and CDR2 EKD. V gave up 2 bases and J gave up 5 bases; unmatched junction bases: 19. This CDR3 region has 18 residues. This CDR3 is CACDNVTSGGIGADKLIF. The CDR3 DNA sequence: TGTGCCTGTGACAACGTGACTAGTGGGGGGATTGGAGCTGATAAACTCATCTTT.

This clone was detected only a few times. A read error is likely here: a far larger clone is one base away. This CDR3 is also generated by other DNA sequences in the sample. DNA for the CDR3: TGTGCCTGTGACCCGCTTCGACGGGGGGAAACGTACACCGATAAACTCATCTTT. As protein: CACDPLRRGETYTDKLIF. This chain links TRDV2 with TRDJ1, with a possible D match to TRDD3 (6 bases). Trimming removed 3 bases from V and 0 bases from J, with 22 bases in between. The CDR3 spans 18 residues. The germline CDR1 and CDR2 sequences are GEAIGNYY and EKD.

This clone was detected a few times. A read error likely explains this, since a far larger clone differs by one base. J is TRDJ3 and V is TRDV2, with D perhaps TRDD3 (6 bases). CDR1 GEAIGNYY and CDR2 EKD come from the germline V gene. CDR3 length: 21 amino acids. The V and J ends lost 3 bases and 0 bases respectively, with 23 bases between them. The CDR3 sequence is CACDPAEAGVYGSWDTRQMFF. The CDR3 bases are TGTGCCTGTGACCCCGCGGAGGCTGGGGTATACGGCTCCTGGGACACCCGACAGATGTTTTTC.

Worth noting for this clone: It is likely a read error: a sequence one base away is far more abundant. V is TRDV2 and J is TRDJ1; 11 bases are a match to TRDD3. CDR3 length equals 19 residues. Germline V gene sequence: CDR1 GEAIGNYY, CDR2 EKD. J lost 7 bases, V lost 3 bases, and 21 bases had no gene match. The CDR3 is CACDPMSGLGDTGGSKLIF. Here the CDR3 DNA reads TGTGCCTGTGACCCCATGTCCGGTCTGGGGGATACCGGAGGGTCTAAACTCATCTTT.

Only a few counts were recorded for this clone. The protein recorded in TCRdb matches a much larger clone and deviates from this DNA's translation at residue 9, suggesting a read error; the protein here is obtained by translating the DNA. V is TRDV2 and J is TRDJ1; D is perhaps TRDD3 (6 bases). Germline V gene lookup returns CDR1 GEAIGNYY and CDR2 EKD. This CDR3 contains 18 residues. Trimming took 0 bases from V and 2 from J, leaving 21 bases between them. The CDR3 DNA follows: TGTGCCTGTGACACCGTTGATGGGAGATACGCAGGGACCGATAAACTCATCTTT. This sequence encodes CACDTVDGRYAGTDKLIF.

To note about this clone: The protein TCRdb lists belongs to a much larger clone and differs from this DNA's translation at residue 7, which points to a read error; the protein shown is made from the DNA. This chain joins TRDV2 and TRDJ1, with D tentatively TRDD3 (6 bases). V shed 1 base and J shed 0 bases, with 17 bases lying between them. The CDR3 covers 17 residues. Per the germline V gene, CDR1 is GEAIGNYY and CDR2 is EKD. DNA of the CDR3: TGTGCCTGTGACACACTGAGGGATAAACGGGACACCGATAAACTCATCTTT. This translates into CACDTLRDKRDTDKLIF.

This clone has just a few counts. The protein TCRdb lists belongs to a much larger clone and differs from this DNA's translation at residue 7, which points to a read error; the protein shown is made from the DNA. This rearrangement joins TRDV2 to TRDJ1; TRDD3 aligns across 11 bases. CDR1 and CDR2 from the germline V gene are GEAIGNYY and EKD. The junction had 9 bases not matched to a gene; V was cut back by 0 bases and J by 1 base. The CDR3 spans 18 residues. As DNA, the CDR3 is TGTGCCTGTGACACCGTCAGACTGGGGGATATTGTCACCGATAAACTCATCTTT. It translates to CACDTVRLGDIVTDKLIF.

In this sample, this clone is large. Other DNA variants within this sample encode the same CDR3. The chain uses TRDV2 and TRDJ1, with TRDD3 identical over 12 bases. Germline values: CDR1 GEAIGNYY, CDR2 EKD. With V trimmed by 0 bases and J by 1 base, 14 bases remained unmatched. This CDR3 region has 20 residues. The CDR3, as DNA: TGTGCCTGTGACACCGGCTGGGGGATACGCTTACGAGCGATCACCGATAAACTCATCTTT. As protein: CACDTGWGIRLRAITDKLIF.

This chain's CDR3 is CACDTADLGGYTDKLIF. For the CDR3, the DNA is TGTGCCTGTGACACCGCAGACCTGGGGGGCTACACCGATAAACTCATCTTT. The chain recombines TRDV2 with TRDJ1, with 7 positions matching TRDD3. Here the J gene came from matching the DNA to germline, since TCRdb omits it. Germline lookup yields CDR1 GEAIGNYY and CDR2 EKD. V shed 0 bases, J shed 0 bases, and the junction held 9 bases outside the gene matches. The CDR3 contains 17 residues.

On this clone itself: This DNA's translation and the protein TCRdb lists, from a much larger clone, do not match at residue 13, likely due to a read error; the protein shown is translated from the DNA. The chain is built from TRDV2 and TRDJ1; D is ambiguous. This CDR3 region has 15 residues. From germline, CDR1 is GEAIGNYY and CDR2 EKD. The CDR3 sequence: CACDTVGSKGGKPIF. The CDR3 DNA reads TGTGCCTGTGACACCGTTGGGTCGAAAGGTGGTAAACCCATCTTT.

Only a few counts were recorded for this clone. This likely stems from a read error, as it lies one base from a far larger clone. The sample holds other DNA sequences that translate to the same CDR3. This chain connects TRDV2 to TRDJ1, with unresolved D. The CDR3 is 21 residues long. CDR1 is GEAIGNYY and CDR2 is EKD in the germline V gene. V was clipped by 0 bases and J by 0 bases, with 28 bases between them. The CDR3 reads CACDTLPVESGWKRHTDKLIF. The CDR3 DNA reads as TGTGCCTGTGACACCCTCCCCGTCGAGAGTGGGTGGAAACGCCACACCGATAAACTCATCTTT.

By sample fraction, this clone is medium-sized. A far larger clone is only one base removed, so a read error is likely. V is TRDV2 and J is TRDJ3, with TRDD3 identical over 12 bases. This CDR3 region has 20 residues. The V gene's germline CDR1 is GEAIGNYY and CDR2 EKD. The CDR3 sequence is CARDTADLGDTHKDTRQMFF. The CDR3 DNA reads as TGTGCCCGTGACACCGCAGACCTGGGGGATACGCATAAAGACACCCGACAGATGTTTTTC.

By sample fraction, this clone is large. A read error likely explains this, since a far larger clone differs by one base. The chain joins TRDV2 to TRDJ3; the match to TRDD3 covers 12 bases. From germline, CDR1 is GEAIGNYY and CDR2 EKD. The CDR3 contains 20 residues. CDR3 DNA sequence: TGTGCCTGTGGCACCGCAGACCTGGGGGATACGCATAAAGACACCCGACAGATGTTTTTC. This codes for CACGTADLGDTHKDTRQMFF.

This clone is large within its sample. V gene TRDV2 combines with J gene TRDJ1; D not certain. Germline assignment: CDR1 GEAIGNYY and CDR2 EKD. The CDR3 extends over 18 amino acids. V was pared by 1 base and J by 0 bases, with 20 bases between. DNA of the CDR3: TGTGCCTGTGACACTGCCGCCCGAACCCTCGCAAACACCGATAAACTCATCTTT. Residues: CACDTAARTLANTDKLIF.

By its share, this clone is large (0.1 to 1%). Other DNA sequences in the same sample also yield this CDR3. V and J are TRDV2 and TRDJ1; 7 nucleotides align to TRDD3. Germline CDR1 is GEAIGNYY and CDR2 is EKD. Losses at the gene ends were 1 base for V and 1 base for J; bases not matched to a gene: 11. The CDR3 contains 17 residues. As DNA, the CDR3 is TGTGCCTGTGACACTCTTGGTGGGGGACCCTCCACCGATAAACTCATCTTT. Its protein product is CACDTLGGGPSTDKLIF.

Concerning this clone itself: This probably arose from a read error, given a far larger clone one base away. This CDR3 is also generated by other DNA sequences in the sample. This chain joins TRDV2 and TRDJ1; 9 nucleotides align to TRDD3. The CDR3 is made up of 16 amino acids. CDR1 is GEAIGNYY and CDR2 is EKD in the germline V gene. In DNA form, the CDR3 reads TGTGCCTGTGACCCTGTGGGGGATAGAAACGCCGATAAACTCATCTTC. Its translation: CACDPVGDRNADKLIF.

This clone was seen only a few times. TCRdb's entry gives the protein of a much larger clone, which mismatches this DNA's translation at residue 6, likely from a read error; the protein reported here is translated from the DNA. This chain links TRDV2 with TRDJ3; 8 bases are a match to TRDD3. Germline values: CDR1 GEAIGNYY, CDR2 EKD. V dropped 0 bases and J dropped 0; count of bases not matched to a gene: 3. The CDR3 runs 18 residues. The CDR3 DNA follows: TGTGCCTGTGACACCAGCTGGGGGAACTCCTGGGACACCCGACAGATGTTTTTC. Translated, it gives CACDTSWGNSWDTRQMFF.

This clone was counted only a few times. A far larger clone is only one base removed, so a read error is likely. Other DNA sequences within the sample encode an identical CDR3. The V gene is TRDV2, the J gene TRDJ1, with 9 bases aligning to TRDD3. This CDR3 is built from 18 residues. With 1 base clipped from V and 0 bases from J, the junction kept 11 bases outside the gene matches. Germline assignment: CDR1 GEAIGNYY and CDR2 EKD. The CDR3 DNA is TGTGCCTGTGACACGGTGGCTGGGGGATCGGTGGACACCGATAAACTCATCTTT. This encodes CACDTVAGGSVDTDKLIF.

This clone qualifies as medium-sized. The chain has TRDV2 and TRDJ1; 9 nucleotides align to TRDD2. Germline trimming cut 3 bases from V and 0 bases from J; bases unmatched to any gene: 16. The V gene's germline CDR1 is GEAIGNYY and CDR2 EKD. This CDR3 is built from 19 residues. The CDR3 DNA is TGTGCCTGTGACTCCCTTCCTACTGAACTGGGGTCCAACACCGATAAACTCATCTTT. This translates into CACDSLPTELGSNTDKLIF.

Comments on this clone: Translating this DNA gives a protein that differs at residue 8 from the TCRdb one, which belongs to a much larger clone; a read error is likely, and the protein shown is this translation. The V call is TRDV2, the J call TRDJ1; 7 bases match TRDD3. V trimming: 0 bases; J trimming: 1 base; junction bases outside the gene matches: 19. In germline, CDR1 is GEAIGNYY, CDR2 EKD. The CDR3 has 20 amino acids. CDR3 sequence: CACDTVSSLKAGGITDKLIF. As DNA, the CDR3 is TGTGCCTGTGACACCGTTTCTTCCCTAAAGGCTGGGGGGATCACCGATAAACTCATCTTT.

This clone was observed a few times. This is likely an artifact of a read error, given a far larger clone one base away. The sample carries other DNA sequences with the same CDR3. This chain links TRDV2 with TRDJ1, with TRDD3 identical over 8 bases. The CDR3 loop spans 15 amino acids. CDR1 is GEAIGNYY, CDR2 EKD, per germline. The CDR3, as DNA: TGTGCCTGTGACAATCTGGGGGACTACACCGATAAGCTCATCTTT. Translation gives CACDNLGDYTDKLIF.